The 32 T cell receptor beta chains below all came from one sample that was sequenced in a study of identifying expanded T cells in peripheral blood. The method was immunoSEQ multiplex PCR; TCRdb's version includes in-frame clones alone and lacks a portion of them. The sample has approximately 81,000 clones, roughly 84% seen once. Material: blood. The receptor source for this set is a person between 18 and 70 years old in good health.

The V gene is TRBV29-1, the J gene TRBJ1-2, with D maybe TRBD1 (6 bases). With 3 bases removed from V and 7 bases from J, the gap between germline ends came to 15 bases. From germline, CDR1 is SQVTM and CDR2 ANQGSEA. The CDR3 consists of 13 residues. The CDR3, as DNA: TGCAGCGTTGAGTTGGTAGGGGGGGGTGGCTACACCTTC. This translates into CSVELVGGGGYTF.

This sequence joins TRBV28 and TRBJ2-1, with 7 bases aligning to TRBD1. Trimming cost V 4 bases and J 0 bases; bases outside gene matches: 9. This CDR3 is built from 17 residues. Looked up from germline, CDR1 is MDHEN and CDR2 is SYDVKM. In DNA, the CDR3 is TGTGCCAGCAGTTCAGGGACAGATCCTAGCTCCTACAATGAGCAGTTCTTC. This gives the protein CASSSGTDPSSYNEQFF.

The V call is TRBV29-1, the J call TRBJ2-1; no definite D call. Germline V lookup: CDR1 SQVTM, CDR2 ANQGSEA. V gave up 3 bases and J gave up 5 bases, with 8 bases separating them. This CDR3 spans 12 amino acids. The CDR3 reads CSVENSNNEQFF. The CDR3 DNA reads as TGCAGCGTTGAGAACAGTAACAATGAGCAGTTCTTC.

The rearrangement uses TRBV2 and TRBJ2-3; 8 bases agree with TRBD2. V lost 6 bases to trimming and J lost 0 bases; unmatched junction nucleotides: 8. Germline assignment: CDR1 SNHLY and CDR2 FYNNEI. This CDR3 region has 16 residues. The CDR3, as DNA: TGTGCCAGCAGAGACACTATAGCGGGGAGCACAGATACGCAGTATTTT. Its protein product is CASRDTIAGSTDTQYF.

The chain is built from TRBV13 and TRBJ2-2, with a weak D call TRBD1 (6 bases). Trimming pared 4 bases from V and 6 bases from J, leaving 12 bases between. Germline V gene lookup returns CDR1 PRHDT and CDR2 FYEKMQ (reference sequence). The CDR3 has 14 amino acids. CDR3 region: CASSSLQGSGELFF. Written as DNA, the CDR3 is TGTGCCAGCAGCTCCCTACAGGGCTCCGGGGAGCTGTTTTTT.

The genes are TRBV28 and TRBJ2-3; no reliable D call. This CDR3 has 15 amino acids. Germline V gene lookup returns CDR1 MDHEN and CDR2 SYDVKM. Between the trimmed V and J ends, which lost 6 bases and 2 bases, there was a span of 15 bases. This chain's CDR3 is CASSTQSGTTDTQYF. In DNA, the CDR3 is TGTGCCAGCAGCACTCAGTCGGGCACCACAGATACGCAGTATTTT.

The genes are TRBV2 and TRBJ2-5; 8 positions match TRBD2. The J segment lost 3 bases and the V segment lost 10 bases, leaving 7 bases of the junction unmatched. This CDR3 contains 13 residues. In germline, CDR1 is SNHLY, CDR2 FYNNEI. This chain's CDR3 is CATLGGVKETQYF. CDR3 DNA sequence: TGTGCCACCCTCGGGGGGGTGAAAGAGACCCAGTACTTC.

J is TRBJ2-5 and V is TRBV5-6; 7 bases match TRBD1. The CDR3 runs to 15 residues. CDR1 is SGHDT, CDR2 YYEEEE, per germline. The J segment lost 5 bases and the V segment lost 4 bases, leaving 11 bases of the junction unmatched. The CDR3 nucleotides are TGTGCCAGCAGCCCGACAGGGCTCGGAGAGGAGACCCAGTACTTC. Translating gives CASSPTGLGEETQYF.

V is TRBV19 and J is TRBJ2-7, with 9 bases identical to TRBD2. The CDR3 length is 14 residues. The germline gives CDR1 LNHDA, CDR2 SQIVND (reference sequence). With V trimmed by 4 bases and J by 2 bases, 3 bases remained unmatched. The CDR3 coding sequence is TGTGCCAGTAGTAATAGCGGGGGACCCTACGAGCAGTACTTC. Translated: CASSNSGGPYEQYF. The entire variable domain, with the rest obtained from reference TRBV19 and TRBJ2-7, is as follows: DGGITQSPKYLFRKEGQNVTLSCEQNLNHDAMYWYRQDPGQGLRLIYYSQIVNDFQKGDIAEGYSVSREKKESFPLTVTSAQKNPTAFYLCASSNSGGPYEQYFGPGTRLTVT.

J is TRBJ2-5 and V is TRBV4-1, with TRBD1 as a possible D gene (5 bases). This CDR3 has 15 amino acids. V was trimmed by 3 bases and J by 2 bases, leaving 13 bases between them. Germline lookup yields CDR1 MGHRA and CDR2 YSYEKL. CDR3 residues: CASSHNTGIQETQYF. CDR3 bases: TGCGCCAGCAGCCATAACACAGGAATACAAGAGACCCAGTACTTC.

The chain combines TRBV28 with TRBJ2-7; 8 bases are a match to TRBD1. V gave up 4 bases and J gave up 2 bases; unmatched junction bases: 7. The CDR3 sequence is 15 residues long. Looked up from germline, CDR1 is MDHEN and CDR2 is SYDVKM. CDR3 nucleotides: TGTGCCAGCAGTTCAACAGGGGGTAATGCCTACGAGCAGTACTTC. It specifies CASSSTGGNAYEQYF.

This clone was observed a handful of times. The V and J genes are TRBV5-1 and TRBJ2-3; tentatively, D is TRBD2 (6 bases). This CDR3 spans 17 amino acids. V was cut by 0 bases and J by 2 bases, with 16 bases left in between. CDR1 is SGHRS, CDR2 YFSETQ, per germline. The CDR3 sequence is CASSLAAAGGVTDTQYF. DNA for the CDR3: TGCGCCAGCAGCTTGGCTGCAGCCGGGGGAGTCACAGATACGCAGTATTTT.

This chain connects TRBV7-3 to TRBJ1-1; 8 positions match TRBD1. Germline loops: CDR1 SGHTA, CDR2 FQGTGA. J lost 2 bases, V lost 8 bases, and 4 bases had no gene match. CDR3 size: 13 residues. Written as DNA, the CDR3 is TGTGCCAGCTCTGCAGGGGGCAACACTGAAGCTTTCTTT. Translating it yields CASSAGGNTEAFF.

V and J are TRBV5-1 and TRBJ2-1, with 9 positions matching TRBD2. The V gene's germline CDR1 is SGHRS and CDR2 YFSETQ. The CDR3 has 18 amino acids. Losses at the gene ends were 3 bases for V and 12 bases for J; bases not matched to a gene: 22. DNA of the CDR3: TGCGCCAGCAGCTGGGGGCGGGAGGGGACCCTCCCTAATGAGTGGCAGTTCTTC. Translation gives CASSWGREGTLPNEWQFF. Full variable domain (remainder filled in from reference TRBV5-1 and TRBJ2-1): KAGVTQTPRYLIKTRGQQVTLSCSPISGHRSVSWYQQTPGQGLQFLFEYFSETQRNKGNFPGRFSGRQFSNSRSEMNVSTLELGDSALYLCASSWGREGTLPNEWQFFGPGTRLTVL.

This chain links TRBV6-5 with TRBJ2-1; tentative D call: TRBD2 (6 bases). CDR1 and CDR2 (germline): MNHEY, SVGAGI. Trimming pared 6 bases from V and 3 bases from J, leaving 12 bases between. The CDR3 covers 14 residues. In DNA form, the CDR3 reads TGTGCCAGCAGAGGGCCGCGGGACTACAATGAGCAGTTCTTC. This sequence encodes CASRGPRDYNEQFF.

The chain uses TRBV4-2 and TRBJ1-2; D unclear. Per germline, CDR1 LGHNA and CDR2 YNFKEQ. Trimming pared 7 bases from V and 4 bases from J, leaving 10 bases between. This CDR3 is 12 amino acids long. The CDR3 sequence: CASTATSYGYTF. The CDR3 DNA is TGTGCCAGCACCGCAACTTCCTATGGCTACACCTTC.

The genes are TRBV19 and TRBJ2-3; D call uncertain. Germline V gene data show CDR1 as LNHDA and CDR2 as SQIVND (reference sequence). V lost 4 bases and J lost 4, with 12 bases in between. The CDR3 runs to 14 residues. In DNA form, the CDR3 reads TGTGCCAGTAGTAAATCAGCCCCTCCAGATACGCAGTATTTT. It translates to CASSKSAPPDTQYF.

This chain links TRBV28 with TRBJ2-7; D unclear. This CDR3 has 13 residues. Trimming pared 7 bases from V and 1 base from J, leaving 11 bases between. CDR1 and CDR2 (germline): MDHEN, SYDVKM. CDR3 DNA: TGTGCCAGCACTCCGCTAGGGTCCTACGAGCAGTACTTC. Encoded protein: CASTPLGSYEQYF.

The chain combines TRBV5-1 with TRBJ2-1; a weak D match, TRBD1 (6 bases). V lost 3 bases and J lost 4, with 11 bases in between. The CDR3 is 14 amino acids. The germline gives CDR1 SGHRS, CDR2 YFSETQ. DNA of the CDR3: TGCGCCAGCAGCTCCTTAGGACAGTACAATGAGCAGTTCTTC. Residues: CASSSLGQYNEQFF.

The V call is TRBV9, the J call TRBJ2-1; TRBD2 matches 7 bases. From germline, CDR1 is SGDLS and CDR2 YYNGEE. The CDR3 runs to 16 residues. Trimming cost V 0 bases and J 5 bases; bases outside gene matches: 8. CDR3 sequence reads: CASSVGLSGKNNEQFF. CDR3 in DNA: TGTGCCAGCAGCGTAGGGTTAAGCGGGAAAAACAATGAGCAGTTCTTC.

This clone came up once. The V and J genes are TRBV19 and TRBJ2-1; a possible D gene is TRBD2 (6 bases). Looked up from germline, CDR1 is LNHDA and CDR2 is SQIVND (reference sequence). The CDR3 is made up of 10 amino acids. V was cut by 9 bases and J by 12 bases, with 12 bases left in between. In DNA form, the CDR3 reads TGTGCCAGCGGGTCGGGAGTGCAGTTCTTC. Its translation is CASGSGVQFF.

CDR3 amino acids: CASSEESSGQPQHF. The CDR3, as DNA: TGTGCCAGCAGTGAAGAATCGTCGGGGCAGCCCCAGCATTTT. The V call is TRBV2, the J call TRBJ1-5, with D unresolved. From germline, CDR1 is SNHLY and CDR2 FYNNEI. The CDR3 totals 14 residues. The ends were cut back, 1 base at V and 7 bases at J, with 11 bases in the middle. Together with reference TRBV2 and TRBJ1-5, the CDR3 gives the full variable domain: EPEVTQTPSHQVTQMGQEVILRCVPISNHLYFYWYRQILGQKVEFLVSFYNNEISEKSEIFDDQFSVERPDGSNFTLKIRSTKLEDSAMYFCASSEESSGQPQHFGDGTRLSIL.

This clone was detected only a few times. V usage is TRBV28 and J usage is TRBJ1-1; D remains ambiguous. Between the trimmed V and J ends, which lost 5 bases and 0 bases, there was a span of 13 bases. The CDR3 has 15 amino acids. Germline V CDR1 and CDR2: MDHEN, SYDVKM. In nucleotides, the CDR3 is TGTGCCAGCAGTCTCCAGCCGGCCATGAACACTGAAGCTTTCTTT. This gives the protein CASSLQPAMNTEAFF.

V is TRBV9 and J is TRBJ2-1; no definite D call. V gave up 1 base and J gave up 0 bases, with 8 bases separating them. The CDR3 runs to 15 residues. The germline V gene has CDR1 SGDLS and CDR2 YYNGEE. The DNA for the CDR3 is TGTGCCAGCAGCGTATGGGCCGACTCCTACAATGAGCAGTTCTTC. This encodes CASSVWADSYNEQFF.

This chain connects TRBV30 to TRBJ2-5; no clear D gene. Germline CDR1 and CDR2: GTSNPN and SVGIG (reference sequence). Trimming removed 4 bases at V and 5 bases at J, with 11 bases between. The CDR3 runs to 12 residues. The CDR3 nucleotides are TGTGCCTGGAATTCTAGGTCGGAGACCCAGTACTTC. Protein sequence: CAWNSRSETQYF.

The rearrangement links TRBV5-4 to TRBJ2-7; 10 nucleotides align to TRBD2. CDR1 is SGHNT and CDR2 is YYREEE in the germline V gene (reference sequence). CDR3 length equals 15 residues. Trimming cost V 3 bases and J 3 bases; bases outside gene matches: 6. The CDR3 DNA reads as TGTGCCAGCAGCTCACTACTAGCGGGACGCTACGAGCAGTACTTC. It encodes CASSSLLAGRYEQYF.

This clone was seen more than once but under ten times. CDR3 sequence reads: CASSQHPLYEQYF. As DNA, the CDR3 is TGTGCCAGCAGTCAACACCCTCTCTACGAGCAGTACTTC. The rearrangement links TRBV27 to TRBJ2-7; no clear D. The germline V and J ends were trimmed by 5 bases and 3 bases, with 11 bases remaining between them. The length of the CDR3 is 13 residues. The germline V gene has CDR1 MNHEY and CDR2 SMNVEV (reference sequence).

The chain has TRBV4-3 and TRBJ1-1; TRBD1 aligns across 7 bases. J was trimmed by 1 base and V by 3 bases; bases with no gene match: 2. From germline, CDR1 is LGHNA and CDR2 YSLEER. This CDR3 is built from 14 residues. The CDR3 DNA reads TGCGCCAGCAGCCACCACAGGGGGAACACTGAAGCTTTCTTT. This gives the protein CASSHHRGNTEAFF.

V gene TRBV27 combines with J gene TRBJ2-7, with D possibly being TRBD1 (5 bases). From germline, CDR1 is MNHEY and CDR2 SMNVEV (reference sequence). The V end was cut by 6 bases, the J end by 0 bases, with 12 bases between. This CDR3 is built from 14 residues. The CDR3 is CASRRTPSSYEQYF. CDR3 coding DNA: TGTGCCAGCAGGCGGACACCGAGCTCCTACGAGCAGTACTTC.

The rearrangement joins TRBV27 to TRBJ2-7; no clear D. This CDR3 has 13 amino acids. CDR1 MNHEY and CDR2 SMNVEV come from the germline V gene (reference sequence). V shed 3 bases and J shed 2 bases, with 8 bases lying between them. For the CDR3, the DNA is TGTGCCAGCAGTTTTGGGGATGCCTACGAGCAGTACTTC. It yields the protein CASSFGDAYEQYF.

This chain connects TRBV5-1 to TRBJ2-7; 10 nucleotides agree with TRBD2. The germline gives CDR1 SGHRS, CDR2 YFSETQ. With V trimmed by 0 bases and J by 0 bases, 3 bases remained unmatched. This CDR3 is 16 amino acids long. CDR3 region: CASSLVASGGSYEQYF. For the CDR3, the DNA is TGCGCCAGCAGCTTGGTCGCTAGCGGGGGCTCCTACGAGCAGTACTTC.

This chain connects TRBV2 to TRBJ1-1, with TRBD1 as a possible D gene (5 bases). V shed 6 bases and J shed 10 bases, with 24 bases lying between them. Germline V CDR1 and CDR2: SNHLY, FYNNEI. CDR3 length: 15 amino acids. DNA of the CDR3: TGTGCCAGCAGACCAAGGGACGGGACGCAGGCAAGAGCTTTCTTT. It yields the protein CASRPRDGTQARAFF.